This TCR beta chain is from a study of blood T cell repertoires in COVID-19. At the level of the study: The cDNA or gDNA used as material had been derived from T cells, B-cell-depleted T cells, or PBMCs.

Repertoires were generated with immunoSEQ multiplex PCR, while TCRdb's copy carries only in-frame clones and drops some. The top ten hold around 6% of the sample, which has about 62,000 clones, 76% seen once. CDR3 length: 14 residues. Trimming left V 3 bases short and J 9 bases short, with 18 bases between. Germline CDR1 SGHNT, CDR2 YYREEE (reference sequence). The chain has TRBV5-4 and TRBJ2-5; possible D gene TRBD2, 6 bases. This clonotype was obtained from a woman in her forties or fifties with active or convalescent COVID-19. The sample was peripheral blood. The DNA for the CDR3 is TGTGCCAGCAGCTCCGCTCGGGACTCCGAGTCCCAGTACTTC. Its protein is CASSSARDSESQYF.